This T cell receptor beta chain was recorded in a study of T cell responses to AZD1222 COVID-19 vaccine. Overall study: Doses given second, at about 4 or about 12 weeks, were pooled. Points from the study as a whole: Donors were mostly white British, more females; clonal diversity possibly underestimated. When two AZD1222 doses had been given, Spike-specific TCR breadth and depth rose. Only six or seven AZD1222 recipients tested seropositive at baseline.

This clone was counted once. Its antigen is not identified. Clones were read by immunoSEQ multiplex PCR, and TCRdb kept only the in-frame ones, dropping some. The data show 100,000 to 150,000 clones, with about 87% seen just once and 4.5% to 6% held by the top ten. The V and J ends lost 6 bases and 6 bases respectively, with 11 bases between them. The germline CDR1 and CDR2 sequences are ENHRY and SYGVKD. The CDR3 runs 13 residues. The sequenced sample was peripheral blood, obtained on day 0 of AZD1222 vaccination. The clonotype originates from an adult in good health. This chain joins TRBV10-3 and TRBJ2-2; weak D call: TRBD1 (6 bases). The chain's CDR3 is CAIRAGEPGELFF. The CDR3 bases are TGTGCCATCAGGGCAGGGGAGCCCGGGGAGCTGTTTTTT.